The entry that follows covers one TCR beta chain sequence. Its target antigen remains unknown. No base quality information exists; no much larger clone differs at one position. Within the sample, other DNA sequences also encode this same CDR3. The data belong to a study of blood T cell repertoires in COVID-19 (dated by TCRdb to the early 2020s). Regarding the research as a whole: Samples from collaborators originated in the United States, Italy and Spain and spanned both the acute and convalescent phases of COVID-19. Where available, HLA class I and class II types were obtained from metadata supplied by the sample provider rather than from assay-based typing. A de-identified subject ID, COVID-19 status, age in years and sex were almost always included in the sample metadata. The material from the prospective study consisted of cDNA or gDNA derived from T cells, B-cell-depleted T cells, or PBMCs. The repertoires were released in a freely available public database intended as a resource for research on the immune response to SARS-CoV-2. The samples were drawn from the first 160 participants of the ongoing ImmuneRACE study and from under 1,500 subjects provided by 6 global collaborators. Deeply sampled blood TCRbeta repertoires from subjects exposed to, actively infected with, or recovered from COVID-19 were included in the dataset.

From a lookup of the germline V gene (reference sequence), CDR1 and CDR2 are LNHNV and YYDKDF. The CDR3 spans 15 residues, from the cysteine through the phenylalanine. The entry retains the CDR3 DNA only, 45 bases that are in frame from base 1. V lost 3 bases and J lost 3 bases, and the count of bases not matched to a germline gene is 4. Enrolling through a virtual design, the prospective study's participants ranged in age from roughly 18 to 90 years and lived across around 25 United States geographic areas. In the prospective study, cohorts were assigned on the basis of participant-reported clinical history obtained from a screening survey and a study questionnaire. Recovered participants in ImmuneRACE Cohort 3 were defined by two consecutive negative NP/OP PCR tests, clearance by a healthcare professional, or resolution of symptoms. Mobile phlebotomists in the prospective study collected whole blood, serum and a nasopharyngeal or oropharyngeal swab from every participant. Additional blood draws and questionnaires over an approximately 2-month period could optionally be provided by prospective study participants. Before DNA extraction, blood samples from the prospective study were shipped at room temperature or frozen.

TCRbeta CDR3 regions were amplified from genomic DNA by means of the immunoSEQ Assay, a bias-controlled multiplex PCR. The study's own analysis went as follows. Within the assay, amplification of reference gene primers was used to estimate how many nucleated cells each sample contained. To quantify the absolute abundance of each unique TCRbeta CDR3 rearrangement, sequence reads were collapsed and filtered. For each sample, productive Simpson clonality was calculated as the square root of Simpson's diversity index over productive rearrangements. What TCRdb holds here is the immuneACCESS table cut down to in-frame rearrangements. Part of the clones is not present; checked against another copy, under half of the missing clones reflect an unresolved V gene, and the others are unexplained. The D gene and trimming were derived from the DNA, and the V and J assignments and clone size from that table. Recorded for this sample are 140,000 to 150,000 clones; 86% of them occurred a single time. The ten largest account for roughly 3.9% of the sample.

The paper's findings and limits, for the study overall: The quantity of clinical and demographic metadata differed by source and by participant and was supplied without curation.

The chain is assembled from TRBV15 and TRBJ1-2, with 10 bases aligning to TRBD1. This receptor was taken from a man in his fifties who had recovered from COVID-19. What was sequenced was PBMCs or T cells enriched from blood (not recorded which). The nucleotide sequence reads as follows: TGTGCCACCAGCAGGGGACAGGGGCTGGACTATGGCTACACCTTC. It is translated as CATSRGQGLDYGYTF.